The 10 T cell receptor beta chains below were found in one sample sequenced in a study of blood T cell repertoires in COVID-19 (dated by TCRdb to about 2020). Libraries were constructed by the immunoSEQ multiplex PCR assay. TCRdb obtained this table from immuneACCESS and retained in-frame rearrangements with V and J assigned. These tables miss some clones; where compared with another copy, unresolved V genes account for less than half of the shortfall, and the remainder is unexplained. For this sample the table gives 150,000 or so clones, of which over 70% were detected only once. Over 4% of the sample is in the top ten clones. The sample was PBMCs or T cells enriched from blood (not recorded which). These receptors originate from a man aged 70-80 years who had been exposed to COVID-19.

The chain joins TRBV3-1 (or the pseudogene TRBV3-2) to TRBJ2-5; 10 bases agree with TRBD1. The CDR3 runs 16 residues. V lost 3 bases to trimming and J lost 2 bases; unmatched junction nucleotides: 6. Germline CDR1 LGHDT, CDR2 YNNKEL (reference sequence). The CDR3 sequence is CASSQRGQGKQETQYF. CDR3 nucleotides: TGTGCCAGCAGCCAGAGGGGACAGGGGAAGCAAGAGACCCAGTACTTC.

This chain links TRBV3-1 (or the pseudogene TRBV3-2) with TRBJ2-5; 11 positions match TRBD1. The CDR3 contains 16 residues. V shed 1 base and J 5 bases; nucleotides not matched to a gene: 6. The germline V gene encodes CDR1 LGHDT and CDR2 YNNKEL (reference sequence). The CDR3 protein is CASSQAAGTGGETQYF. The CDR3 DNA reads as TGTGCCAGCAGCCAAGCGGCCGGGACAGGGGGGGAGACCCAGTACTTC.

This clone has a handful of counts. The chain combines TRBV6-5 with TRBJ1-5, with D maybe TRBD1 (5 bases). CDR1 MNHEY and CDR2 SVGAGI come from the germline V gene. The CDR3 extends over 15 amino acids. The V end was cut by 7 bases, the J end by 7 bases, with 20 bases between. The CDR3 sequence is CASMETAGPGQPQHF. The CDR3 DNA follows: TGTGCCAGCATGGAAACGGCGGGGCCAGGGCAGCCCCAGCATTTT.

The genes are TRBV5-1 and TRBJ2-1; TRBD1 is a possible D gene (6 bases). This CDR3 is built from 14 residues. Looked up from germline, CDR1 is SGHRS and CDR2 is YFSETQ. V dropped 4 bases and J dropped 4 bases, with 12 bases sitting between them. CDR3 bases: TGCGCCAGCAGCCCACAACAGGGTTACAATGAGCAGTTCTTC. It specifies CASSPQQGYNEQFF.

Here the CDR3 DNA reads TGTGCCAGTTCCGCCGAAAAGGGGGCTGGAATTCCTGAGCAGTTCTTC. Translating it yields CASSAEKGAGIPEQFF. The rearrangement links TRBV21-1 to TRBJ2-1; TRBD1 reflects the table's D call only, with no check against the DNA. TRBV21-1 is a known pseudogene. The CDR3 totals 16 residues.

This sequence joins TRBV19 and TRBJ1-2; D is unclear. From germline, CDR1 is LNHDA and CDR2 SQIVND (reference sequence). V shed 3 bases and J shed 8 bases, with 19 bases lying between them. The length of the CDR3 is 15 residues. The CDR3 sequence: CASSIRPVPLGGYTF. The CDR3 bases are TGTGCCAGTAGTATCCGCCCGGTTCCTCTGGGCGGCTACACCTTC. The full variable domain, its missing parts supplied by reference TRBV19 and TRBJ1-2, is DGGITQSPKYLFRKEGQNVTLSCEQNLNHDAMYWYRQDPGQGLRLIYYSQIVNDFQKGDIAEGYSVSREKKESFPLTVTSAQKNPTAFYLCASSIRPVPLGGYTFGSGTRLTVV.

V gene TRBV5-1 combines with J gene TRBJ2-2; no definite D call. Between the trimmed V and J ends, which lost 3 bases and 7 bases, there was a span of 16 bases. CDR1 and CDR2 (germline): SGHRS, YFSETQ. The CDR3 extends over 15 amino acids. The CDR3 sequence: CASSSELLRSGELFF. As DNA, the CDR3 is TGCGCCAGCAGCTCCGAGCTCCTAAGGAGCGGGGAGCTGTTTTTT.

V usage is TRBV9 and J usage is TRBJ2-1; TRBD1 aligns across 9 bases. Germline assignment: CDR1 SGDLS and CDR2 YYNGEE. The CDR3 covers 16 residues. V trimming: 3 bases; J trimming: 6 bases; junction bases outside the gene matches: 10. DNA of the CDR3: TGTGCCAGCAGCGAGAATCCGGGACAGGGATCCAATGAGCAGTTCTTC. Translation gives CASSENPGQGSNEQFF.

This chain joins TRBV6-4 and TRBJ1-4; 11 bases match TRBD1. Germline CDR1 is MRHNA and CDR2 is SNTAGT. The CDR3 is made up of 14 amino acids. V gave up 3 bases and J gave up 7 bases; unmatched junction bases: 1. CDR3 nucleotide sequence: TGTGCCAGCAGTGAAGGGACAGGGGGTGAAAAACTGTTTTTT. Its protein product is CASSEGTGGEKLFF.

This chain uses TRBV18 with TRBJ1-6, with a possible D match to TRBD1 (5 bases). V was shortened by 5 bases and J by 6 bases, with 11 bases between the two germline ends. The CDR3 totals 14 residues. Germline assignment: CDR1 KGHSH and CDR2 LQKENI. The DNA of the CDR3 is TGTGCCAGCTCAATGACGCAGGGTAATTCACCCCTCCACTTT. Amino acid sequence: CASSMTQGNSPLHF.